This T cell receptor (beta chain) was identified in a study of cytomegalovirus exposure and HLA in healthy donors. The PCR ran on 60 Vbeta and 13 Jbeta primers. Only in-frame clones appear in the TCRdb table, and some are missing; sequencing was by immunoSEQ multiplex PCR. Seen here are some 160,000 clones, around four fifths observed once, and the top ten hold more than 2%. CDR1 and CDR2 (germline): SQVTM, ANQGSEA. V was cut by 5 bases and J by 5 bases, with 18 bases left in between. The CDR3 spans 14 residues. This TCR derives from a boy younger than 10 in good health and CMV-seronegative. Sequenced material: PBMCs. V usage is TRBV29-1 and J usage is TRBJ1-1, with D maybe TRBD1 (6 bases). The CDR3, as DNA: TGCAGCGTTAGGCTAATGGGGGGGGCTACTGAAGCTTTCTTT. Amino acids: CSVRLMGGATEAFF.